These 3 T cell receptor beta chains were all obtained from the same sample, sequenced in a study of human T cells and chemical hapten exposure. Via MiXCR, TCRdb re-called the RACE reads, giving one row per CDR3 protein. The data contain around 380,000 distinct CDR3 sequences, around 5% of them singletons. Time point defined: pre-sensitization, week 0. Treatment given: therapeutic diphenylcyclopropenone sensitization with weekly scalp DPC. This sample comprised whole blood, obtained in connection with sensitization to the hapten diphenylcyclopropenone (DPC). These receptors were collected from a woman between 18 and 29 years old with alopecia areata. Some clones in this sample may be carry-over from other donors' samples.

This clonotype was seen ten or more times. The gene calls are TRBV12-3 or TRBV12-4 and TRBJ2-7; 7 bases are a match to TRBD1. Trimming took 8 bases from V and 3 from J; bases not matched to a gene: 4. The CDR3 has 12 residues. CDR3 bases: TGTGCCAGCGGGACAGCAAACTACGAGCAGTACTTC. This codes for CASGTANYEQYF.

This clonotype was counted a few times. The genes are TRBV27 and TRBJ2-5; TRBD2 matches 7 bases. J gave up 9 bases and V 3 bases, and 7 bases lay outside the gene matches. The CDR3 spans 13 residues. The germline V gene has CDR1 MNHEY and CDR2 SMNVEV (reference sequence). CDR3 protein: CASSLTGSGAQYF. As DNA, the CDR3 is TGTGCCAGCAGTTTGACCGGGAGCGGGGCCCAGTACTTC.

A word on this clonotype: Given a much more abundant clone one base away, this may be a read error. The chain combines TRBV12-3 or TRBV12-4 with TRBJ1-5; 8 bases line up with TRBD1. This CDR3 spans 14 amino acids. J gave up 3 bases and V 2 bases, and 0 bases lay outside the gene matches. The CDR3, as DNA: TGTGCCAGCAGTTTACAGGGGGCCAATCAGCCCCAGCATTTT. Encoded protein: CASSLQGANQPQHF.